This is a list of T cell receptor beta chains from one sample in a study of CD8+ T cells in alopecia areata. Produced via immunoSEQ multiplex PCR; TCRdb's table is partial and in-frame only. This sample has around 100,000 clones, with roughly 46% found just once. Sequencing was performed on CD8+ T cells sorted from blood, taken at week 24, from a patient treated with tofacitinib. The receptor set was obtained from a human donor with alopecia areata. Each CDR3 is given with its conserved first and last residue. The order of the fields is CDR3 protein, CDR3 DNA, J gene, clone size, D gene, V gene. The D gene is left open where the match is weak. The size entry is marked missing in some rows and otherwise reads once, few, many or a size class.

CDR3 protein: CASAGQDEKLFF
CDR3 DNA: TGTGCCAGCGCCGGTCAGGATGAAAAACTGTTTTTT
J gene: TRBJ1-4
clone size: few
D gene: NA
V gene: TRBV6-5

CDR3 protein: CASGANSYEQYF
CDR3 DNA: TGTGCCAGCGGGGCGAACTCCTACGAGCAGTACTTC
J gene: TRBJ2-7
clone size: NA
D gene: NA
V gene: TRBV7-9

CDR3 protein: CASSSIGSRVDEQFF
CDR3 DNA: TGTGCCAGCAGCTCCATTGGGAGCCGAGTTGATGAGCAGTTCTTC
J gene: TRBJ2-1
clone size: NA
D gene: NA
V gene: TRBV11-2

CDR3 protein: CASSLIGVNYGYTF
CDR3 DNA: TGTGCCAGCAGCTTGATAGGGGTTAACTATGGCTACACCTTC
J gene: TRBJ1-2
clone size: NA
D gene: NA
V gene: TRBV7-9

CDR3 protein: CATSREAGETYEQYF
CDR3 DNA: TGTGCCACCAGCAGAGAGGCAGGTGAAACCTACGAGCAGTACTTC
J gene: TRBJ2-7
clone size: few
D gene: NA
V gene: TRBV15

CDR3 protein: CASSPGSGMQYF
CDR3 DNA: TGTGCCAGCAGCCCCGGGTCCGGGATGCAGTACTTC
J gene: TRBJ2-7
clone size: few
D gene: NA
V gene: TRBV7-2

CDR3 protein: CASSFTIPSGSGANVLTF
CDR3 DNA: TGCGCCAGCAGCTTTACCATCCCCTCCGGTTCTGGGGCCAACGTCCTGACTTTC
J gene: TRBJ2-6
clone size: once
D gene: NA
V gene: TRBV5-1

CDR3 protein: CASSQEAADEQYF
CDR3 DNA: TGCGCCAGCAGCCAAGAGGCAGCAGACGAGCAGTACTTC
J gene: TRBJ2-7
clone size: NA
D gene: NA
V gene: TRBV4-1

CDR3 protein: CASARGGEQYF
CDR3 DNA: TGCGCCAGCGCTCGAGGAGGCGAGCAGTACTTC
J gene: TRBJ2-7
clone size: few
D gene: NA
V gene: TRBV4-1

CDR3 protein: CASRLASTDTQYF
CDR3 DNA: TGTGCCAGCAGACTAGCGAGCACAGATACGCAGTATTTT
J gene: TRBJ2-3
clone size: NA
D gene: TRBD2
V gene: TRBV6-6

CDR3 protein: CASSDPYVAYNEQFF
CDR3 DNA: TGTGCCAGCAGTGATCCTTATGTCGCCTACAATGAGCAGTTCTTC
J gene: TRBJ2-1
clone size: few
D gene: NA
V gene: TRBV25-1

CDR3 protein: CASSLMAGGTSSYEQYF
CDR3 DNA: TGTGCCAGCAGCTTAATGGCGGGAGGTACGAGCTCCTACGAGCAGTACTTC
J gene: TRBJ2-7
clone size: NA
D gene: TRBD2
V gene: TRBV7-8

CDR3 protein: CASTTGLLGDYEQYF
CDR3 DNA: TGTGCCAGCACCACCGGGCTTTTGGGGGACTACGAGCAGTACTTC
J gene: TRBJ2-7
clone size: NA
D gene: NA
V gene: TRBV11-2

CDR3 protein: CASRESSTGELFF
CDR3 DNA: TGTGCCAGCAGGGAGTCGAGCACCGGGGAGCTGTTTTTT
J gene: TRBJ2-2
clone size: NA
D gene: NA
V gene: TRBV7-9

CDR3 protein: CASSLRWGANTEAFF
CDR3 DNA: TGTGCCAGCAGCCTTAGGTGGGGGGCTAATACTGAAGCTTTCTTT
J gene: TRBJ1-1
clone size: NA
D gene: NA
V gene: TRBV5-6

CDR3 protein: CASSLATSNEQFF
CDR3 DNA: TGTGCCAGCAGCTTAGCGACTAGCAATGAGCAGTTCTTC
J gene: TRBJ2-1
clone size: medium-sized
D gene: NA
V gene: TRBV7-9

CDR3 protein: CASWDPGYSQDTEAFF
CDR3 DNA: TGTGCCAGTTGGGACCCCGGGTATAGCCAAGACACTGAAGCTTTCTTT
J gene: TRBJ1-1
clone size: few
D gene: NA
V gene: TRBV19

CDR3 protein: CSVDGTDTLTDTQYF
CDR3 DNA: TGCAGCGTAGACGGGACGGATACTCTCACAGATACGCAGTATTTT
J gene: TRBJ2-3
clone size: few
D gene: NA
V gene: TRBV29-1

CDR3 protein: CASSMGSSGELFF
CDR3 DNA: TGTGCCAGTAGTATGGGGTCTAGCGGGGAGCTGTTTTTT
J gene: TRBJ2-2
clone size: NA
D gene: NA
V gene: TRBV19

CDR3 protein: CASSLWAGNEQFF
CDR3 DNA: TGTGCCAGCAGTTTATGGGCCGGCAATGAGCAGTTCTTC
J gene: TRBJ2-1
clone size: NA
D gene: NA
V gene: TRBV27

CDR3 protein: CASSFDTYNEQFF
CDR3 DNA: TGTGCCAGCAGTTTTGACACCTACAATGAGCAGTTCTTC
J gene: TRBJ2-1
clone size: few
D gene: NA
V gene: TRBV27

CDR3 protein: CASSTWTGSGNTIYF
CDR3 DNA: TGTGCCAGCAGCACCTGGACAGGCTCTGGAAACACCATATATTTT
J gene: TRBJ1-3
clone size: NA
D gene: TRBD1
V gene: TRBV9